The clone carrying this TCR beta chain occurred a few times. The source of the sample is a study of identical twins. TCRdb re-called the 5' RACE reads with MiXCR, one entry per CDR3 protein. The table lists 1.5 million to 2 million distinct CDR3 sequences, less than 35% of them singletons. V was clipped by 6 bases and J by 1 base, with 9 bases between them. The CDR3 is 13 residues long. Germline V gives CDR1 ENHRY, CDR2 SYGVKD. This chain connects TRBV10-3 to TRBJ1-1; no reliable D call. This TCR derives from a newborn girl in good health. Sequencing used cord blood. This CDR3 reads CAISPPGNTEAFF. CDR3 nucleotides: TGTGCCATCAGCCCCCCAGGGAACACTGAAGCTTTCTTT.